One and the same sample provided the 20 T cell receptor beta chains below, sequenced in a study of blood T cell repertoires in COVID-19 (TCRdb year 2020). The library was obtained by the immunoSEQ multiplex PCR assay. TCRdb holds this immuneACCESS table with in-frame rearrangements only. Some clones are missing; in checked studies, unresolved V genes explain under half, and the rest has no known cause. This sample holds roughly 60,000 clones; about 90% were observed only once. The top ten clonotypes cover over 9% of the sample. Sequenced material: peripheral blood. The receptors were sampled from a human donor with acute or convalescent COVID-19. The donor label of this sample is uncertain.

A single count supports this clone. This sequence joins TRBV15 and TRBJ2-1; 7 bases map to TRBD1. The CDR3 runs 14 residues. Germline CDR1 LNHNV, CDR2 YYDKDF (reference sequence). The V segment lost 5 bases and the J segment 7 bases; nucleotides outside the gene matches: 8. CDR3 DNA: TGTGCCACCAGCCTAGGGGACAGTGAAAATGAGCAGTTCTTC. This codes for CATSLGDSENEQFF. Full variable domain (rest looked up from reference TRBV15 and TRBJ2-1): DAMVIQNPRYQVTQFGKPVTLSCSQTLNHNVMYWYQQKSSQAPKLLFHYYDKDFNNEADTPDNFQSRRPNTSFCFLDIRSPGLGDTAMYLCATSLGDSENEQFFGPGTRLTVL.

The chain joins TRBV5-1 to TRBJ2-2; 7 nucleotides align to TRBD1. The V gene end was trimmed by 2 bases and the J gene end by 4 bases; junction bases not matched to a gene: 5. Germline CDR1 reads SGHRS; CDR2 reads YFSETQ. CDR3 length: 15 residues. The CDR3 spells CASSFEGAPTGELFF. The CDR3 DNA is TGCGCCAGCAGCTTCGAGGGGGCGCCCACCGGGGAGCTGTTTTTT. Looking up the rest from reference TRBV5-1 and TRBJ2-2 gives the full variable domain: KAGVTQTPRYLIKTRGQQVTLSCSPISGHRSVSWYQQTPGQGLQFLFEYFSETQRNKGNFPGRFSGRQFSNSRSEMNVSTLELGDSALYLCASSFEGAPTGELFFGEGSRLTVL.

For the CDR3, the DNA is TGTGCCAGCACCGGACAGGGAGGGTTTACTGAAGCTTTCTTT. It is translated as CASTGQGGFTEAFF. This chain links TRBV9 with TRBJ1-1; 8 bases map to TRBD1. Germline CDR1 SGDLS, CDR2 YYNGEE. V trimming: 6 bases; J trimming: 5 bases; junction bases outside the gene matches: 9. The CDR3 spans 14 residues.

CDR3 nucleotides: TGTGCCAGTAGTTCCGTAGGACAGGGGTCCTACGAGCAGTACTTC. Translated: CASSSVGQGSYEQYF. The V call is TRBV19, the J call TRBJ2-7, with TRBD1 identical over 9 bases. Germline CDR1 reads LNHDA; CDR2 reads SQIVND (reference sequence). This CDR3 has 15 residues. Trimming at V came to 5 bases and at J to 1 base, leaving 6 bases not matched to a gene.

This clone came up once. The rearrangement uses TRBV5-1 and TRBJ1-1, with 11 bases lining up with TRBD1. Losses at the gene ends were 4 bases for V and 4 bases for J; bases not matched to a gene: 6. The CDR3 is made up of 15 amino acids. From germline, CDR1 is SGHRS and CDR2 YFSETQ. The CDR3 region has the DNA TGCGCCAGCAGCGACAGGGACAGGGGGGGCACTGAAGCTTTCTTT. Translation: CASSDRDRGGTEAFF.

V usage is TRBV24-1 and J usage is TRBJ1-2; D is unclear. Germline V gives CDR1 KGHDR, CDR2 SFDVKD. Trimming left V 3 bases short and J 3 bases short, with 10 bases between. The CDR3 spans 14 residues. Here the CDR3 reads CATSDAGGYYGYTF. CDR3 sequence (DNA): TGTGCCACCAGTGATGCTGGAGGCTACTATGGCTACACCTTC.

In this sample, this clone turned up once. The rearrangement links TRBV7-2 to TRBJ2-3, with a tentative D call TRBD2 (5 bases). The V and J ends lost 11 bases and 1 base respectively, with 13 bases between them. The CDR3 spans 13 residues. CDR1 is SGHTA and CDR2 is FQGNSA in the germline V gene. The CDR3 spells CAVTVSGTDTQYF. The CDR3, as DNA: TGTGCCGTGACCGTTAGCGGCACAGATACGCAGTATTTT.

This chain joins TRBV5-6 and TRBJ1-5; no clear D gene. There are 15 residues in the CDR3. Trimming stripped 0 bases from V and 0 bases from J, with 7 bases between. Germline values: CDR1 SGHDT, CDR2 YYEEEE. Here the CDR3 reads CASSLGALSNQPQHF. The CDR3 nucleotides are TGTGCCAGCAGCTTGGGGGCCCTTAGCAATCAGCCCCAGCATTTT.

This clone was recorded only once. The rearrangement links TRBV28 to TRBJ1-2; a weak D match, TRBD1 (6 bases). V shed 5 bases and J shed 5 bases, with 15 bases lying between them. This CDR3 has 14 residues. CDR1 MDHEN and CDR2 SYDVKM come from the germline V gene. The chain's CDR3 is CASSPGDWSYGYTF. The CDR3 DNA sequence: TGTGCCAGCAGTCCAGGGGATTGGAGTTATGGCTACACCTTC.

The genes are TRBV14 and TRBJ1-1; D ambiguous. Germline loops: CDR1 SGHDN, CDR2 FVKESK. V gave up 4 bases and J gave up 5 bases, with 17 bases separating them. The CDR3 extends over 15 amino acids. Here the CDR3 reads CASSPSLRWQTEAFF. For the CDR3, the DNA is TGTGCCAGCAGCCCCTCACTCAGGTGGCAGACTGAAGCTTTCTTT.

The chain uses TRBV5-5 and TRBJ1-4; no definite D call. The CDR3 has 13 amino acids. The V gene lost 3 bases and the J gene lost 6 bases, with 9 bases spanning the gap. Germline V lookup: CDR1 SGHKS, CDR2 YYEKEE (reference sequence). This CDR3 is CASSSTADEKLFF. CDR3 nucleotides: TGTGCCAGCAGCTCGACGGCGGATGAAAAACTGTTTTTT.

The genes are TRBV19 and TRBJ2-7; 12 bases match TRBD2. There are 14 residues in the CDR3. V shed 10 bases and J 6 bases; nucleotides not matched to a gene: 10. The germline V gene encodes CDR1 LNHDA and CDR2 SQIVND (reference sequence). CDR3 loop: CATRELAGGGEQYF. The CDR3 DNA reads TGTGCCACCCGAGAACTAGCGGGAGGCGGCGAGCAGTACTTC.

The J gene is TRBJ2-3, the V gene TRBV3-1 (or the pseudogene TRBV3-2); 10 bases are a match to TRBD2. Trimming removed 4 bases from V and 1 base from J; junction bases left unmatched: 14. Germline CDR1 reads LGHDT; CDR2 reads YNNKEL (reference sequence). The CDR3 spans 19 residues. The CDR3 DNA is TGTGCCAGCAGCCGCCTAGGGAGCGGGAGGGCCGGGGGCACAGATACGCAGTATTTT. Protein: CASSRLGSGRAGGTDTQYF.

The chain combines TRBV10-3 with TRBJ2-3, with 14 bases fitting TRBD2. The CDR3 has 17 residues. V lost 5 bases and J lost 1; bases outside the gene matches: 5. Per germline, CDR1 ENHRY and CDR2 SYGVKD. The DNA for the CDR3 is TGTGCCATCAGTAGACTAGCGGGGGGGCTAGGCACAGATACGCAGTATTTT. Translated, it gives CAISRLAGGLGTDTQYF.

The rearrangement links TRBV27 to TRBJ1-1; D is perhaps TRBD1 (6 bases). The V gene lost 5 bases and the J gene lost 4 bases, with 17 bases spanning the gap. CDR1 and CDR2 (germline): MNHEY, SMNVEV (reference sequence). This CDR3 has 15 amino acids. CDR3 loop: CASSGYRQGSTEAFF. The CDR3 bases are TGTGCCAGCAGTGGGTATCGGCAGGGGAGCACTGAAGCTTTCTTT.

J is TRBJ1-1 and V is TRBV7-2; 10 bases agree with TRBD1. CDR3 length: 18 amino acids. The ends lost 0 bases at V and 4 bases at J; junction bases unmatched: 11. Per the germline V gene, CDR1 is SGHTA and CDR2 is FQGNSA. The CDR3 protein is CASSLASTGGPRSTEAFF. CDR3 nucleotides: TGTGCCAGCAGCTTAGCGTCGACAGGGGGCCCGAGGAGCACTGAAGCTTTCTTT.

Here the CDR3 DNA reads TGTGCCAGCAGCTTAAAACGACAGAGCTCCTATAATTCACCCCTCCACTTT. Translated: CASSLKRQSSYNSPLHF. The V and J genes are TRBV5-4 and TRBJ1-6; tentatively, D is TRBD1 (5 bases). Germline V gene data show CDR1 as SGHNT and CDR2 as YYREEE (reference sequence). V was pared by 2 bases and J by 0 bases, with 12 bases between. This CDR3 has 17 amino acids.

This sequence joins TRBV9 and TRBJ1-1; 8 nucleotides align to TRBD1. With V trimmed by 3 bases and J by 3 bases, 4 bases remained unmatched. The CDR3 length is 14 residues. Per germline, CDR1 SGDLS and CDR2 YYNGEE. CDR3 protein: CASSATGGDTEAFF. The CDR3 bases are TGTGCCAGCAGCGCCACAGGGGGGGACACTGAAGCTTTCTTT.

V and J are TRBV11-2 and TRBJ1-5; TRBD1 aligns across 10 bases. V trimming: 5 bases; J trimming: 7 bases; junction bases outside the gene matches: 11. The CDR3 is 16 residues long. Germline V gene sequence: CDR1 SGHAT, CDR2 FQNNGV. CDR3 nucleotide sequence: TGTGCCAGCAGCCGGAACCCGGACAGGGGGAACCAGCCCCAGCATTTT. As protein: CASSRNPDRGNQPQHF.

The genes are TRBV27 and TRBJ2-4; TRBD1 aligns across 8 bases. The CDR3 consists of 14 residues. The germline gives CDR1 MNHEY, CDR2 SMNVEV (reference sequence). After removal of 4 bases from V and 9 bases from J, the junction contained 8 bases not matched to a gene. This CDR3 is CASSSDRVGGIQYF. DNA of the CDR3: TGTGCCAGCAGTTCGGACAGGGTGGGCGGCATTCAGTACTTC.